The clone carrying this TCR beta chain was counted at least ten times. Germline loops: CDR1 MDHEN, CDR2 SYDVKM. The CDR3 spans 13 residues. V was cut by 8 bases and J by 2 bases, with 10 bases left in between. TCRdb re-called the 5' RACE reads through MiXCR, storing one row per CDR3 protein. The sample holds approximately 110,000 distinct CDR3 sequences, approximately 11% seen once. These data belong to a study of spatial heterogeneity in lung cancer. Study at large: Each unique TCR and UMI combination was seen more than ten times on average in raw reads.

Time point defined: blood at routine non-recurrence follow-up after resection. Whole RNA, isolated from tumor, nontumor lung or frozen PBMC, was sequenced without prior sorting. The sequenced sample was PBMCs, obtained at follow-up. The TCR comes from a female donor with early-stage non-small cell lung cancer. J is TRBJ1-5 and V is TRBV28; TRBD1 is a possible D gene (5 bases). The CDR3 loop reads CASFLGGNQPQHF. CDR3 DNA sequence: TGTGCCAGCTTTCTGGGGGGCAATCAGCCCCAGCATTTT.